This entry lists 15 T cell receptor beta chains sequenced from one sample in a study of cytomegalovirus exposure and HLA in healthy donors (TCRdb year 2017). Library creation used the immunoSEQ multiplex PCR assay. The multiplex PCR relied on a mix of 60 forward primers for TCR Vbeta segments and 13 reverse primers for TCR Jbeta segments. This immuneACCESS table, as held by TCRdb, lists in-frame sequences with V and J called but not all clones. Of the missing ones, under half trace to an unresolved V gene in checked studies; the others have no known cause. The sample includes 90,000 to 110,000 clones, with about 70% observed a single time. Jointly, the top ten make up roughly 3.2% of the sample. Sample: PBMCs. Every receptor here comes from a man aged 25-45 years in good health and CMV-seronegative.

This clone has just a few counts. The V and J genes are TRBV9 and TRBJ1-2; D is perhaps TRBD1 (6 bases). V was pared by 4 bases and J by 2 bases, with 15 bases between. Germline-derived CDR1 and CDR2 are SGDLS and YYNGEE. The CDR3 runs to 15 residues. This chain's CDR3 is CASSPTGRANYGYTF. DNA for the CDR3: TGTGCCAGCAGCCCTACAGGGCGGGCGAACTATGGCTACACCTTC.

The chain combines TRBV6-4 with TRBJ2-1; 7 bases map to TRBD1. Trimming removed 6 bases from V and 8 bases from J; junction bases left unmatched: 4. This CDR3 comprises 12 residues. Germline CDR1 and CDR2: MRHNA and SNTAGT. CDR3 in amino acids: CASRRQGHEQFF. The CDR3, as DNA: TGTGCCAGCAGACGACAGGGCCATGAGCAGTTCTTC.

The rearrangement links TRBV27 to TRBJ1-2; 9 positions agree with TRBD1. The CDR3 consists of 14 residues. Trimming cost V 5 bases and J 4 bases; bases outside gene matches: 5. Germline CDR1 reads MNHEY; CDR2 reads SMNVEV (reference sequence). CDR3 sequence (DNA): TGTGCCAGCAGTCGGGACAGGGACTCCTATGGCTACACCTTC. It specifies CASSRDRDSYGYTF.

This chain uses TRBV27 with TRBJ2-3, with D tentatively TRBD2 (5 bases). The germline gives CDR1 MNHEY, CDR2 SMNVEV (reference sequence). V was shortened by 1 base and J by 0 bases, with 14 bases between the two germline ends. CDR3 size: 17 residues. The CDR3 is CASSLYSSGASTDTQYF. For the CDR3, the DNA is TGTGCCAGCAGTTTATATTCCAGCGGAGCTAGCACAGATACGCAGTATTTT.

V gene TRBV2 combines with J gene TRBJ2-3, with TRBD2 identical over 9 bases. The CDR3 is 16 residues long. After removal of 1 base from V and 4 bases from J, the junction contained 6 bases not matched to a gene. Germline V gives CDR1 SNHLY, CDR2 FYNNEI. As DNA, the CDR3 is TGTGCCAGCAGTGAAGGCAGTAGCGGGAGTTCAGATACGCAGTATTTT. Translation gives CASSEGSSGSSDTQYF.

CDR3 sequence (DNA): TGTGCCAGCAGCCGACAGGACCTTGGTAGTTCACCCCTCCACTTT. Translation: CASSRQDLGSSPLHF. The chain has TRBV2 and TRBJ1-6; D perhaps matches TRBD1 (6 bases). In germline, CDR1 is SNHLY, CDR2 FYNNEI. The V and J ends lost 6 bases and 9 bases respectively, with 18 bases between them. CDR3 size: 15 residues.

The chain carries TRBV6-4 and TRBJ2-1; the match to TRBD2 covers 14 bases. This CDR3 has 14 residues. The trim removed 4 bases at V and 8 bases at J, leaving 1 base unmatched. Germline V gene sequence: CDR1 MRHNA, CDR2 SNTAGT. CDR3 sequence reads: CASSAGLAGDEQFF. CDR3 nucleotide sequence: TGTGCCAGCAGTGCGGGACTAGCGGGAGATGAGCAGTTCTTC.

The chain recombines TRBV6-1 with TRBJ1-5; D might be TRBD1 (5 bases). Germline lookup yields CDR1 MNHNS and CDR2 SASEGT. CDR3 length: 17 amino acids. The V and J ends lost 2 bases and 2 bases respectively, with 16 bases between them. As DNA, the CDR3 is TGTGCCAGCAGTGAAATCGTAGGGGCGGGGGGCAATCAGCCCCAGCATTTT. Protein product: CASSEIVGAGGNQPQHF.

The V call is TRBV7-8, the J call TRBJ2-7; 10 bases are shared with TRBD1. With 3 bases clipped from V and 0 bases from J, the junction kept 2 bases outside the gene matches. The CDR3 is made up of 15 amino acids. Germline V gene data show CDR1 as SGHVS and CDR2 as FQNEAQ. DNA for the CDR3: TGTGCCAGCAGCTTGAGGACAGGGGGCTCCTACGAGCAGTACTTC. It encodes CASSLRTGGSYEQYF.

This clone has a handful of counts. The V gene is TRBV5-4, the J gene TRBJ2-1; TRBD2 matches at 14 bases. The germline gives CDR1 SGHNT, CDR2 YYREEE (reference sequence). The CDR3 totals 15 residues. Trimming at V came to 4 bases and at J to 12 bases, leaving 9 bases not matched to a gene. CDR3 protein: CASSPRLAGGRTQFF. CDR3 in DNA: TGTGCCAGCAGCCCCCGACTAGCGGGAGGGCGAACGCAGTTCTTC.

This clone showed up just once. The chain is built from TRBV6-1 and TRBJ1-4; 9 bases are a match to TRBD1. Looked up from germline, CDR1 is MNHNS and CDR2 is SASEGT. The CDR3 covers 13 residues. Trimming cost V 6 bases and J 7 bases; bases outside gene matches: 3. The CDR3 region is CASRQGAPEKLFF. The CDR3, as DNA: TGTGCCAGCAGACAGGGGGCGCCTGAAAAACTGTTTTTT.

The rearrangement uses TRBV7-2 and TRBJ2-3; D gene uncertain. V dropped 4 bases and J dropped 6 bases, with 5 bases sitting between them. The CDR3 length is 11 residues. From germline, CDR1 is SGHTA and CDR2 FQGNSA. CDR3 amino acids: CASSSRDTQYF. The CDR3 coding sequence is TGTGCCAGCAGCTCCCGGGATACGCAGTATTTT.

V and J are TRBV18 and TRBJ2-7; D possibly corresponds to TRBD2 (5 bases). In germline, CDR1 is KGHSH, CDR2 LQKENI. V was shortened by 5 bases and J by 3 bases, with 17 bases between the two germline ends. The CDR3 runs 15 residues. The CDR3 reads CASSMRERIHYEQYF. In nucleotides, the CDR3 is TGTGCCAGCTCAATGAGGGAAAGAATCCACTACGAGCAGTACTTC. The full variable domain, in which reference TRBV18 and TRBJ2-7 provide the parts outside the CDR3, is NAGVMQNPRHLVRRRGQEARLRCSPMKGHSHVYWYRQLPEEGLKFMVYLQKENIIDESGMPKERFSAEFPKEGPSILRIQQVVRGDSAAYFCASSMRERIHYEQYFGPGTRLTVT.

The chain is built from TRBV14 and TRBJ2-3, with D tentatively TRBD2 (5 bases). Trimming shortened V by 6 bases and J by 5 bases, and 18 bases separated the two germline ends. Per germline, CDR1 SGHDN and CDR2 FVKESK. There are 15 residues in the CDR3. This CDR3 is CASRKRDRAGDTQYF. CDR3 nucleotide sequence: TGTGCCAGCAGGAAGAGGGATAGGGCGGGAGATACGCAGTATTTT.

V usage is TRBV1 and J usage is TRBJ1-3; the table calls TRBD1, which could not be checked here. TRBV1 has pseudogene status. This CDR3 contains 15 residues. The CDR3 nucleotides read TGCACCAGCAGCCAAGAACAGGGGAGGACAGACACCATATATTTT. Its translation: CTSSQEQGRTDTIYF.